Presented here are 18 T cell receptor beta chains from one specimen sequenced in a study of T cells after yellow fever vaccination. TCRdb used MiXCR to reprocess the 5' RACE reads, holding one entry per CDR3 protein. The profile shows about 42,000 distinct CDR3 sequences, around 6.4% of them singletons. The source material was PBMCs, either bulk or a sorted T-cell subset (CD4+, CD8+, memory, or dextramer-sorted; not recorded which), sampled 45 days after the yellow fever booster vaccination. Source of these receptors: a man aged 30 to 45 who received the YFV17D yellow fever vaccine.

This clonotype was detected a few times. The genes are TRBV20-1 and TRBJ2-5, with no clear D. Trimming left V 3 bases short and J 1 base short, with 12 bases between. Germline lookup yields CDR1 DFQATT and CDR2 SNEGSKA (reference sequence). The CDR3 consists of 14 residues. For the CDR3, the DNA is TGCAGTGCTAGGAGTGGTGGCGGCCAAGAGACCCAGTACTTC. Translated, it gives CSARSGGGQETQYF.

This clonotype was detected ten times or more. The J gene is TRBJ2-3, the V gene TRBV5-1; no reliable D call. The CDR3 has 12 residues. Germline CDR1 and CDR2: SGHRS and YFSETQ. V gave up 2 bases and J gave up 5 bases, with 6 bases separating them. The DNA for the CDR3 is TGCGCCAGCAGCTTTGGCGGAGATACGCAGTATTTT. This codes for CASSFGGDTQYF.

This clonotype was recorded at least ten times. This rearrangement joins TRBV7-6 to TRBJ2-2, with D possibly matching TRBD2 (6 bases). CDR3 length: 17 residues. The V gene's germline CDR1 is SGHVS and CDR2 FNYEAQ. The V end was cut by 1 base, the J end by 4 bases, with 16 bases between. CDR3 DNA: TGTGCCAGCAGCTTAGGGAGCGCGGGATATAGCACCGGGGAGCTGTTTTTT. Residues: CASSLGSAGYSTGELFF. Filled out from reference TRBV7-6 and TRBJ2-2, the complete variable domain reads GAGVSQSPRYKVTKRGQDVALRCDPISGHVSLYWYRQALGQGPEFLTYFNYEAQQDKSGLPNDRFSAERPEGSISTLTIQRTEQRDSAMYRCASSLGSAGYSTGELFFGEGSRLTVL.

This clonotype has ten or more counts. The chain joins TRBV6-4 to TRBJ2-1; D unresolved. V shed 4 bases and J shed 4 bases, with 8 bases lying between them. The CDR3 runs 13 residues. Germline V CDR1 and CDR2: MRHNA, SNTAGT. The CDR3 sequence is CASSVKEYNEQFF. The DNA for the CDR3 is TGTGCCAGCAGTGTTAAGGAATACAATGAGCAGTTCTTC.

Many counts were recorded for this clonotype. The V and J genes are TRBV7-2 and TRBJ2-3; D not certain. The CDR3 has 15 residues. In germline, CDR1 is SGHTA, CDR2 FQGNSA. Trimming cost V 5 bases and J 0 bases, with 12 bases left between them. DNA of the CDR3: TGTGCCAGCAGCCAGCAGCAGCCTAGCACAGATACGCAGTATTTT. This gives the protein CASSQQQPSTDTQYF.

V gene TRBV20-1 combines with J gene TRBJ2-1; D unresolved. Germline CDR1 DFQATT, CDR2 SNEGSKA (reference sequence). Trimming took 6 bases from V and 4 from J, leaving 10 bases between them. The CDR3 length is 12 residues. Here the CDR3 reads CSAAPPYNEQFF. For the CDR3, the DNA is TGCAGTGCCGCCCCACCTTACAATGAGCAGTTCTTC.

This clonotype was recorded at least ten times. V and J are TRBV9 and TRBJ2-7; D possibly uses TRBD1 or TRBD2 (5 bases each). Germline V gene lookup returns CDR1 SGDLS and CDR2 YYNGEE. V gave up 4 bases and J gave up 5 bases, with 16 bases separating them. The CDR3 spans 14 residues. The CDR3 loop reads CASSPAGTLHEQYF. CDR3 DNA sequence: TGTGCCAGCAGCCCAGCCGGGACCCTCCACGAGCAGTACTTC.

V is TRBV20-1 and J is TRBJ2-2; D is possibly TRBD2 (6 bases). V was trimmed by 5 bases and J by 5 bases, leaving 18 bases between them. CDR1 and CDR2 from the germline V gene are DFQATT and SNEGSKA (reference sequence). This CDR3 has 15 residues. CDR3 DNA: TGCAGTGCTGATCCGGGTTTTGGGAGGACCGGGGAGCTGTTTTTT. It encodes CSADPGFGRTGELFF.

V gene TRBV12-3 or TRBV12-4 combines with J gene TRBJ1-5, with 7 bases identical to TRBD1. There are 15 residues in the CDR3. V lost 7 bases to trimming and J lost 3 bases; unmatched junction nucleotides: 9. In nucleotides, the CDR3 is TGTGCCAGCACCGAGGGACAGCCTTTCAATCAGCCCCAGCATTTT. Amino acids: CASTEGQPFNQPQHF.

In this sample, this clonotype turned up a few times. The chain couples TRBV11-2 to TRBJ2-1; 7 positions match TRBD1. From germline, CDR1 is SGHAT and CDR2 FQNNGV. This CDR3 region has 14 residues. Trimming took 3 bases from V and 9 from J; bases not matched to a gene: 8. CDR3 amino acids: CASSFDRDVPEQFF. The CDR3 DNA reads TGTGCCAGCAGCTTTGACAGGGATGTTCCTGAGCAGTTCTTC.

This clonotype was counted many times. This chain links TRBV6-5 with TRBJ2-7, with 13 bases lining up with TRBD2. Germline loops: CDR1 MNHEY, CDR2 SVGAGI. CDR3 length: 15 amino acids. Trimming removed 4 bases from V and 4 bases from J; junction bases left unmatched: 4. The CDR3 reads CASSLLAGGGYEQYF. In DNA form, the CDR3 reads TGTGCCAGCAGTTTACTAGCGGGAGGGGGGTACGAGCAGTACTTC.

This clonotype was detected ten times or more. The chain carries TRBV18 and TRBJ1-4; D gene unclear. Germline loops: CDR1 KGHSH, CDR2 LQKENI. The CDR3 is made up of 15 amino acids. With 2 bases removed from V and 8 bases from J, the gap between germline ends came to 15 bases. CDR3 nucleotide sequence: TGTGCCAGCTCACCAATGTCCCTAAGAAAGGAAAAACTGTTTTTT. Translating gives CASSPMSLRKEKLFF.

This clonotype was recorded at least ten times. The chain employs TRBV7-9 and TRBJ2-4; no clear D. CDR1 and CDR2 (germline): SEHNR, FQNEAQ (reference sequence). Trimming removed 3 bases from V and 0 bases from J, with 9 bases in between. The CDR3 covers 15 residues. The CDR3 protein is CASSLTVLAKNIQYF. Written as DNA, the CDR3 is TGTGCCAGCAGCTTGACGGTTCTAGCCAAAAACATTCAGTACTTC.

The CDR3 DNA sequence: TGCAGTGCCAAAGAAAGTCGAAGCAATCAGCCCCAGCATTTT. It encodes CSAKESRSNQPQHF. The V gene is TRBV20-1, the J gene TRBJ1-5; D remains ambiguous. V shed 6 bases and J shed 1 base, with 13 bases lying between them. This CDR3 is 14 amino acids long. Germline assignment: CDR1 DFQATT and CDR2 SNEGSKA (reference sequence).

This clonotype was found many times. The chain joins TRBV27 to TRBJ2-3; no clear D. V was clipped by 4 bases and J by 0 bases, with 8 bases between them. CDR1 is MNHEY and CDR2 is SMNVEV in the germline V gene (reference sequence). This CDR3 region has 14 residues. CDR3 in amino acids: CASSSPASTDTQYF. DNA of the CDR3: TGTGCCAGCAGTTCCCCAGCTAGCACAGATACGCAGTATTTT.

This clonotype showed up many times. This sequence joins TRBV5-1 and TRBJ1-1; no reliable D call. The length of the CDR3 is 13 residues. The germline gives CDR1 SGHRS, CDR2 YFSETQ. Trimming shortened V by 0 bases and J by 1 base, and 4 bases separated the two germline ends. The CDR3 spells CASSLEQNTEAFF. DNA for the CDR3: TGCGCCAGCAGCTTGGAACAGAACACTGAAGCTTTCTTT.

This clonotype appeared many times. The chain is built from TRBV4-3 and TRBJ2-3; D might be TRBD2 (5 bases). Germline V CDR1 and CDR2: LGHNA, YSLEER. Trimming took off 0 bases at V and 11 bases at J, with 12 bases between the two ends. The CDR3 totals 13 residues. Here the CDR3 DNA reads TGCGCCAGCAGCCAAGAACCGGGAATCATGCAGTATTTT. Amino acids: CASSQEPGIMQYF.

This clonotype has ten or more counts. In nucleotides, the CDR3 is TGCAGCGTTGGCGGGACAGGGCTTGAAGCTTTCTTT. This encodes CSVGGTGLEAFF. J is TRBJ1-1 and V is TRBV29-1, with 9 bases fitting TRBD1. The CDR3 has 12 residues. The J segment lost 7 bases and the V segment lost 4 bases, leaving 4 bases of the junction unmatched. Germline V lookup: CDR1 SQVTM, CDR2 ANQGSEA. Looking up the rest from reference TRBV29-1 and TRBJ1-1 gives the full variable domain: SAVISQKPSRDICQRGTSLTIQCQVDSQVTMMFWYRQQPGQSLTLIATANQGSEATYESGFVIDKFPISRPNLTFSTLTVSNMSPEDSSIYLCSVGGTGLEAFFGQGTRLTVV.